The 21 T cell receptor beta chains given below trace back to one sample, sequenced in a study of T cells in localized non-small cell lung cancer (dated by TCRdb to about 2020). Receptor libraries were prepared by the immunoSEQ multiplex PCR assay. TCRdb took this table from immuneACCESS and kept in-frame rearrangements with V and J called. Such tables lack part of the clones; where checked against another copy, unresolved V genes explain under half of the gap, and the rest is unexplained. The sample data list approximately 52,000 clones, and 70% to 85% of these were observed just once. The ten top clones hold around a sixth of the sample. This specimen was peripheral blood, taken before any cancer treatment. All receptors derive from a man between 40 and 70 years old with stage I squamous cell lung carcinoma.

The chain joins TRBV5-1 to TRBJ1-6; no clear D. Germline CDR1 SGHRS, CDR2 YFSETQ. V was cut by 6 bases and J by 7 bases, with 11 bases left in between. The CDR3 consists of 13 residues. CDR3 region: CASKSGENSPLHF. CDR3 bases: TGCGCCAGCAAAAGCGGCGAAAATTCACCCCTCCACTTT.

In this sample, this clone turned up once. The chain is built from TRBV28 and TRBJ2-7, with D unresolved. The CDR3 covers 11 residues. CDR1 MDHEN and CDR2 SYDVKM come from the germline V gene. Deletions cut 7 bases from V and 5 bases from J, with 9 bases between. This CDR3 reads CASTKVHEQYF. In nucleotides, the CDR3 is TGTGCCAGCACCAAAGTCCACGAGCAGTACTTC.

The V call is TRBV7-9, the J call TRBJ2-1; 12 positions match TRBD2. The V gene's germline CDR1 is SEHNR and CDR2 FQNEAQ (reference sequence). CDR3 length equals 15 residues. Trimming at V came to 5 bases and at J to 5 bases, leaving 4 bases not matched to a gene. For the CDR3, the DNA is TGTGCCAGCAGCCCTCGACTAGCGGGGGACAATGAGCAGTTCTTC. Amino acids: CASSPRLAGDNEQFF.

J is TRBJ2-3 and V is TRBV4-3, with unresolved D. The CDR3 is 12 amino acids. V was trimmed by 4 bases and J by 8 bases, leaving 10 bases between them. Germline V CDR1 and CDR2: LGHNA, YSLEER. The CDR3 reads CASSPSVTTQYF. The CDR3 DNA reads as TGCGCCAGCAGCCCGTCGGTGACTACGCAGTATTTT.

The chain carries TRBV6-5 and TRBJ2-7; D gene uncertain. Looked up from germline, CDR1 is MNHEY and CDR2 is SVGAGI. Trimming removed 0 bases at V and 0 bases at J, with 9 bases between. The CDR3 sequence is 15 residues long. In nucleotides, the CDR3 is TGTGCCAGCAGTTACTCGATGGCTAGCTCCTACGAGCAGTACTTC. Its protein is CASSYSMASSYEQYF.

The chain joins TRBV14 to TRBJ2-1, with 7 positions matching TRBD2. Germline CDR1 is SGHDN and CDR2 is FVKESK. J lost 0 bases, V lost 4 bases, and 3 bases had no gene match. This CDR3 contains 15 residues. The CDR3 coding sequence is TGTGCCAGCAGCCGGGAGGGGAGCTCCTACAATGAGCAGTTCTTC. Its translation is CASSREGSSYNEQFF.

This clone was seen a single time. This rearrangement joins TRBV10-3 to TRBJ2-1; TRBD2 aligns across 11 bases. CDR3 length equals 18 residues. Trimming cost V 5 bases and J 0 bases; bases outside gene matches: 9. In germline, CDR1 is ENHRY, CDR2 SYGVKD. DNA of the CDR3: TGTGCCATCAGTTCCCGGGCTAGCGGGGGGTCCTCCTACAATGAGCAGTTCTTC. It encodes CAISSRASGGSSYNEQFF.

The CDR3 loop reads CASSVDQGRGYTF. The CDR3 DNA sequence: TGTGCCAGCAGCGTAGATCAGGGGAGGGGCTACACCTTC. The J gene is TRBJ1-2, the V gene TRBV9; tentative D call: TRBD1 (6 bases). The germline V and J ends were trimmed by 0 bases and 8 bases, with 11 bases remaining between them. The CDR3 contains 13 residues. Germline CDR1 is SGDLS and CDR2 is YYNGEE.

This clone has a handful of counts. The CDR3 sequence: CASSEYGQEYTF. CDR3 nucleotides: TGTGCCAGCAGTGAATATGGACAGGAATACACCTTC. V is TRBV25-1 and J is TRBJ1-2; 7 nucleotides line up with TRBD1. Per the germline V gene, CDR1 is MGHDK and CDR2 is SYGVNS. This CDR3 region has 12 residues. V lost 0 bases to trimming and J lost 11 bases; unmatched junction nucleotides: 3.

This chain uses TRBV6-1 with TRBJ1-5, with 7 bases fitting TRBD1. Looked up from germline, CDR1 is MNHNS and CDR2 is SASEGT. The CDR3 has 15 residues. V lost 4 bases and J lost 5; bases outside the gene matches: 8. CDR3 in amino acids: CASSGQGRKDQPQHF. CDR3 nucleotides: TGTGCCAGCAGTGGACAGGGTAGGAAGGATCAGCCCCAGCATTTT.

This clone was detected only once. V gene TRBV4-1 combines with J gene TRBJ1-1; no definite D call. The CDR3 is made up of 16 amino acids. V was trimmed by 1 base and J by 0 bases, leaving 12 bases between them. CDR1 is MGHRA, CDR2 YSYEKL, per germline. This chain's CDR3 is CASSQVAQILNTEAFF. The DNA of the CDR3 is TGCGCCAGCAGCCAAGTAGCTCAGATTCTGAACACTGAAGCTTTCTTT.

The chain couples TRBV30 to TRBJ2-2, with D perhaps TRBD1 or TRBD2 (5 bases each). Trimming pared 3 bases from V and 7 bases from J, leaving 24 bases between. CDR3 length equals 17 residues. Germline assignment: CDR1 GTSNPN and CDR2 SVGIG (reference sequence). This chain's CDR3 is CAWRSFRTTKRGGELFF. The CDR3 nucleotides read TGTGCCTGGAGGAGCTTTAGGACAACCAAGAGGGGCGGGGAGCTGTTTTTT.

This clone has more than one count but fewer than ten. CDR3 coding DNA: TGTGCCAGCAGCGGCAAAGGGGCCTCCTACAATGAGCAGTTCTTC. Its protein is CASSGKGASYNEQFF. The rearrangement joins TRBV9 to TRBJ2-1; D possibly corresponds to TRBD1 (5 bases). Germline V gene data show CDR1 as SGDLS and CDR2 as YYNGEE. Trimming pared 3 bases from V and 0 bases from J, leaving 10 bases between. The CDR3 consists of 15 residues. Drawing the rest from reference TRBV9 and TRBJ2-1, the complete variable domain is DSGVTQTPKHLITATGQRVTLRCSPRSGDLSVYWYQQSLDQGLQFLIQYYNGEERAKGNILERFSAQQFPDLHSELNLSSLELGDSALYFCASSGKGASYNEQFFGPGTRLTVL.

The chain combines TRBV7-2 with TRBJ2-7; perhaps TRBD1 as D (6 bases). Germline V CDR1 and CDR2: SGHTA, FQGNSA. The CDR3 length is 14 residues. Trimming pared 2 bases from V and 7 bases from J, leaving 15 bases between. CDR3 sequence: CASSLTGNSGEQYF. The DNA of the CDR3 is TGTGCCAGCAGCTTAACAGGGAATTCGGGGGAGCAGTACTTC.

The V and J genes are TRBV19 and TRBJ1-3; TRBD1 agrees at 9 bases. The CDR3 is made up of 15 amino acids. With 8 bases clipped from V and 3 bases from J, the junction kept 8 bases outside the gene matches. Germline assignment: CDR1 LNHDA and CDR2 SQIVND (reference sequence). The CDR3 DNA reads TGTGCCAGTCATACCGGGACAGGGCTTGGAAACACCATATATTTT. This translates into CASHTGTGLGNTIYF.

This CDR3 reads CASSPPSQETQYF. In DNA, the CDR3 is TGTGCCAGCAGCCCCCCCTCCCAAGAGACCCAGTACTTC. The chain couples TRBV7-2 to TRBJ2-5; no clear D. This CDR3 comprises 13 residues. Per germline, CDR1 SGHTA and CDR2 FQGNSA. Trimming left V 5 bases short and J 1 base short, with 8 bases between. Using reference TRBV7-2 and TRBJ2-5 for the parts outside the CDR3, the full variable domain is GAGVSQSPSNKVTEKGKDVELRCDPISGHTALYWYRQSLGQGLEFLIYFQGNSAPDKSGLPSDRFSAERTGGSVSTLTIQRTQQEDSAVYLCASSPPSQETQYFGPGTRLLVL.

The V gene is TRBV7-3, the J gene TRBJ2-7; a possible D gene is TRBD1 (6 bases). The CDR3 consists of 14 residues. Deletions cut 4 bases from V and 2 bases from J, with 12 bases between. Germline CDR1 reads SGHTA; CDR2 reads FQGTGA. Written as DNA, the CDR3 is TGTGCCAGCAGCTGGGCTCAGGGGCCCTACGAGCAGTACTTC. Translation: CASSWAQGPYEQYF.

CDR3 in amino acids: CASGFDYNSPLHF. As DNA, the CDR3 is TGTGCCAGCGGTTTTGACTATAATTCACCCCTCCACTTT. The V gene is TRBV7-8, the J gene TRBJ1-6; D is undetermined. CDR1 SGHVS and CDR2 FQNEAQ come from the germline V gene. V was shortened by 8 bases and J by 3 bases, with 8 bases between the two germline ends. The CDR3 totals 13 residues.

J is TRBJ1-6 and V is TRBV30, with D uncertain. This CDR3 contains 12 residues. In germline, CDR1 is GTSNPN, CDR2 SVGIG (reference sequence). V was pared by 2 bases and J by 10 bases, with 9 bases between. The DNA of the CDR3 is TGTGCCTGGAGTATGACCAAATCACCCCTCCACTTT. Translating it yields CAWSMTKSPLHF.

This clone has a handful of counts. This chain connects TRBV6-6 to TRBJ2-1, with D tentatively TRBD1 or TRBD2 (5 bases each). CDR1 is MNHNY and CDR2 is SVGAGI in the germline V gene (reference sequence). V was cut by 2 bases and J by 5 bases, with 16 bases left in between. The CDR3 is made up of 16 amino acids. The CDR3 sequence is CASSYNPGPPDNEQFF. CDR3 coding DNA: TGTGCCAGCAGTTACAACCCGGGACCGCCTGACAATGAGCAGTTCTTC.

The chain joins TRBV5-1 to TRBJ1-2; 8 nucleotides match TRBD1. The germline gives CDR1 SGHRS, CDR2 YFSETQ. This CDR3 has 14 residues. V dropped 0 bases and J dropped 5; count of bases not matched to a gene: 3. CDR3 bases: TGCGCCAGCAGCTTGGCAACAGGGGGGTATGGCTACACCTTC. Residues: CASSLATGGYGYTF. Full variable domain (missing parts from reference TRBV5-1 and TRBJ1-2): KAGVTQTPRYLIKTRGQQVTLSCSPISGHRSVSWYQQTPGQGLQFLFEYFSETQRNKGNFPGRFSGRQFSNSRSEMNVSTLELGDSALYLCASSLATGGYGYTFGSGTRLTVV.